What follows describes a single TCR beta chain. The repertoire was sequenced with immunoSEQ multiplex PCR; TCRdb's copy has only in-frame clones and lacks some. The data contain around 80,000 clones, 89% of them singletons. The V and J ends lost 6 bases and 0 bases, in that order; junction bases with no gene match: 16. This CDR3 is built from 19 residues. In germline, CDR1 is SGDLS, CDR2 YYNGEE. This sample is part of a study of OX40 agonist ivuxolimab in advanced cancers. Here the sequenced sample was CD4+ or CD8+ T cells sorted from blood, taken in a trial of the OX40 agonist ivuxolimab. The chain has TRBV9 and TRBJ2-2, with 8 bases matching TRBD1. The TCR was taken from an adult with an advanced solid tumor such as melanoma, head and neck, liver or kidney cancer. This CDR3 reads CASTRDPGGGKTNTGELFF. For the CDR3, the DNA is TGTGCCAGCACCCGGGATCCAGGGGGCGGGAAAACGAACACCGGGGAGCTGTTTTTT.